The next 3 T cell receptor beta chains were all read from a single sample in a study of cytomegalovirus exposure and HLA in healthy donors. The PCR ran on 60 Vbeta and 13 Jbeta primers. The assay was immunoSEQ multiplex PCR, and TCRdb's table has in-frame clones only and misses some. The sample records roughly 99,000 clones, 73% being singletons. Specimen: PBMCs. The source of these receptors is a man in his thirties or forties in good health and CMV-seronegative.

J is TRBJ2-1 and V is TRBV29-1, with 11 bases lining up with TRBD2. With 3 bases clipped from V and 3 bases from J, the junction kept 4 bases outside the gene matches. The V gene's germline CDR1 is SQVTM and CDR2 ANQGSEA. The CDR3 length is 15 residues. This chain's CDR3 is CSVDQLAGVYNEQFF. CDR3 bases: TGCAGCGTTGACCAACTAGCGGGGGTCTACAATGAGCAGTTCTTC.

DNA of the CDR3: TGCGCCAGCAGCCAAACCCTGGACAGGAGCTCTAGGGGAAACACCATATATTTT. Translating it yields CASSQTLDRSSRGNTIYF. The chain employs TRBV4-1 and TRBJ1-3; TRBD1 matches 7 bases. V was clipped by 2 bases and J by 4 bases; unmatched bases: 14. This CDR3 spans 18 amino acids. Germline lookup yields CDR1 MGHRA and CDR2 YSYEKL.

The V and J genes are TRBV7-3 and TRBJ2-5; tentatively, D is TRBD2 (6 bases). Germline loops: CDR1 SGHTA, CDR2 FQGTGA. There are 14 residues in the CDR3. V lost 1 base and J 5 bases, leaving 11 bases between the germline ends. CDR3 sequence (DNA): TGTGCCAGCAGCTTAAATGGGGGGACGGAGACCCAGTACTTC. It is translated as CASSLNGGTETQYF. Full variable domain (missing parts from reference TRBV7-3 and TRBJ2-5): GAGVSQTPSNKVTEKGKYVELRCDPISGHTALYWYRQSLGQGPEFLIYFQGTGAADDSGLPNDRFFAVRPEGSVSTLKIQRTERGDSAVYLCASSLNGGTETQYFGPGTRLLVL.